Presented here are 14 T cell receptor beta chains from one specimen sequenced in a study of STAT5B mutations in CD4+ large granular lymphocyte leukemia. Produced via immunoSEQ multiplex PCR; TCRdb's table is partial and in-frame only. The data hold approximately 31,000 clones, with 70% to 85% observed a single time. The sequenced sample was CD4+ T cells from blood buffy coats. The origin of the receptors is a human donor in good health.

The sample holds a few counts of this clone. This chain connects TRBV11-2 to TRBJ1-1; perhaps TRBD1 as D (5 bases). Per the germline V gene, CDR1 is SGHAT and CDR2 is FQNNGV. The V end lost 0 bases, the J end lost 5 bases, and 10 bases lay between the germline ends. The CDR3 has 14 residues. The CDR3 DNA sequence: TGTGCCAGCAGCTTAGACAGGGTAATAACTGAAGCTTTCTTT. It translates to CASSLDRVITEAFF.

The chain is built from TRBV6-5 and TRBJ2-7; possible D gene TRBD1, 5 bases. V lost 0 bases, J lost 1 base, and 7 bases lay in between. The germline V gene has CDR1 MNHEY and CDR2 SVGAGI. The CDR3 has 14 amino acids. CDR3 residues: CASSYSTESYEQYF. In DNA form, the CDR3 reads TGTGCCAGCAGTTACTCGACAGAGTCCTACGAGCAGTACTTC.

The chain combines TRBV6-5 with TRBJ2-3; the match to TRBD1 covers 12 bases. The CDR3 covers 15 residues. Trimming cost V 6 bases and J 6 bases; bases outside gene matches: 7. The germline V gene has CDR1 MNHEY and CDR2 SVGAGI. DNA of the CDR3: TGTGCCAGCAGGGGGACAGGGGGCGCAGCGGATACGCAGTATTTT. Protein: CASRGTGGAADTQYF.

This clone was seen only a few times. This chain joins TRBV5-4 and TRBJ1-3, with a possible D match to TRBD1 (6 bases). The length of the CDR3 is 15 residues. The germline V and J ends were trimmed by 2 bases and 3 bases, with 12 bases remaining between them. Looked up from germline, CDR1 is SGHNT and CDR2 is YYREEE (reference sequence). CDR3 sequence reads: CASSLRGPYGNTIYF. The CDR3 DNA is TGTGCCAGCAGCTTACGGGGGCCTTATGGAAACACCATATATTTT. Combining the CDR3 with reference TRBV5-4 and TRBJ1-3 gives the whole variable domain ETGVTQSPTHLIKTRGQQVTLRCSSQSGHNTVSWYQQALGQGPQFIFQYYREEENGRGNFPPRFSGLQFPNYSSELNVNALELDDSALYLCASSLRGPYGNTIYFGEGSWLTVV.

This chain links TRBV2 with TRBJ2-1, with TRBD2 identical over 10 bases. V dropped 6 bases and J dropped 3; count of bases not matched to a gene: 5. CDR1 is SNHLY, CDR2 FYNNEI, per germline. This CDR3 region has 15 residues. The CDR3 region has the DNA TGTGCCAGCAGCGCAGCGGGGGGGTTCTACAATGAGCAGTTCTTC. This codes for CASSAAGGFYNEQFF.

This clone was found a few times. J is TRBJ1-1 and V is TRBV10-3, with 9 bases identical to TRBD1. The CDR3 sequence is 13 residues long. Unmatched junction bases numbered 5, after V lost 8 bases and J lost 4 bases. CDR1 is ENHRY, CDR2 SYGVKD, per germline. CDR3 residues: CAIGGTGTTEAFF. For the CDR3, the DNA is TGTGCCATCGGGGGGACAGGGACCACTGAAGCTTTCTTT.

There are a few counts of this clone. This chain uses TRBV2 with TRBJ1-1; a weak D match, TRBD1 (6 bases). Trimming left V 5 bases short and J 4 bases short, with 14 bases between. CDR1 is SNHLY, CDR2 FYNNEI, per germline. This CDR3 contains 14 residues. In nucleotides, the CDR3 is TGTGCCAGCAGTCAACAGGGATGGGGCACTGAAGCTTTCTTT. Translation gives CASSQQGWGTEAFF.

The chain employs TRBV18 and TRBJ1-1; D not certain. V shed 2 bases and J shed 0 bases, with 13 bases lying between them. Per germline, CDR1 KGHSH and CDR2 LQKENI. This CDR3 is 16 amino acids long. In nucleotides, the CDR3 is TGTGCCAGCTCACCAGTGGCAGGAGATATGAACACTGAAGCTTTCTTT. The encoded protein is CASSPVAGDMNTEAFF.

This chain connects TRBV5-4 to TRBJ1-2; D might be TRBD1 (5 bases). The V and J ends lost 5 bases and 4 bases respectively, with 21 bases between them. CDR1 and CDR2 from the germline V gene are SGHNT and YYREEE (reference sequence). The CDR3 totals 16 residues. CDR3 nucleotide sequence: TGTGCCAGCAGAGTCGGGACCGAATTGGGGGTCTATGGCTACACCTTC. Amino acids: CASRVGTELGVYGYTF.

This chain links TRBV11-2 with TRBJ1-1; D is undetermined. In germline, CDR1 is SGHAT, CDR2 FQNNGV. The germline V and J ends were trimmed by 0 bases and 4 bases, with 6 bases remaining between them. The CDR3 has 13 amino acids. The CDR3 sequence: CASSLDGLTEAFF. The CDR3 DNA sequence: TGTGCCAGCAGCTTAGACGGACTCACTGAAGCTTTCTTT.

This clone showed up just once. The chain employs TRBV11-2 and TRBJ2-2; D is ambiguous. The CDR3 has 14 amino acids. Between the trimmed V and J ends, which lost 0 bases and 2 bases, there was a span of 4 bases. Germline lookup yields CDR1 SGHAT and CDR2 FQNNGV. The chain's CDR3 is CASSLEVNTGELFF. The CDR3 DNA is TGTGCCAGCAGCTTAGAGGTTAACACCGGGGAGCTGTTTTTT.

The J gene is TRBJ2-3, the V gene TRBV10-3; D is undetermined. This CDR3 region has 13 residues. Germline V gene sequence: CDR1 ENHRY, CDR2 SYGVKD. Trimming removed 3 bases at V and 0 bases at J, with 4 bases between. DNA of the CDR3: TGTGCCATCAGTGAAATTAGCACAGATACGCAGTATTTT. This encodes CAISEISTDTQYF.

The chain uses TRBV19 and TRBJ1-1; D is possibly TRBD1 (6 bases). The CDR3 has 12 residues. The V end lost 8 bases, the J end lost 7 bases, and 14 bases lay between the germline ends. Germline-derived CDR1 and CDR2 are LNHDA and SQIVND (reference sequence). The CDR3 DNA is TGTGCCAGTGGGGGGCTCTCGGGTGAAGCTTTCTTT. It codes for CASGGLSGEAFF.

The V and J genes are TRBV30 and TRBJ1-2, with D unclear. Trimming removed 1 base from V and 8 bases from J, with 11 bases in between. This CDR3 has 12 residues. Germline loops: CDR1 GTSNPN, CDR2 SVGIG (reference sequence). CDR3 loop: CAWSAVSGGYTF. In DNA form, the CDR3 reads TGTGCCTGGAGTGCAGTATCGGGCGGCTACACCTTC.